These 9 T cell receptor beta chains were all obtained from the same sample, sequenced in a study of cytomegalovirus exposure and HLA in healthy donors (dated by TCRdb to the late 2010s). Libraries came from the immunoSEQ multiplex PCR assay. For the multiplex PCR, a mixture combining 60 forward primers for TCR Vbeta segments and 13 reverse primers for TCR Jbeta segments was used. In its TCRdb copy, this immuneACCESS table keeps in-frame sequences only and misses some clones. Where compared with another copy, unresolved V genes explain less than half of these, and the others have no known cause. For this sample there are approximately 280,000 clones; roughly 90% appear just once. The top ten hold approximately 2.4% of the sample. Sequencing used PBMCs. Every receptor here comes from a woman aged 18-29 years in good health and CMV-seronegative.

The rearrangement links TRBV27 to TRBJ2-5, with 9 bases matching TRBD2. CDR1 is MNHEY and CDR2 is SMNVEV in the germline V gene (reference sequence). V gave up 9 bases and J gave up 1 base; unmatched junction bases: 6. CDR3 length equals 14 residues. CDR3 DNA: TGTGCCAGTTCACTAGCGGGCTTCCAAGAGACCCAGTACTTC. Protein sequence: CASSLAGFQETQYF.

The chain joins TRBV30 to TRBJ2-1; 10 nucleotides agree with TRBD2. Looked up from germline, CDR1 is GTSNPN and CDR2 is SVGIG (reference sequence). The CDR3 has 13 amino acids. V shed 4 bases, J shed 8 bases, and the junction held 5 bases outside the gene matches. The CDR3 here is CAWTSGGLDEQFF. The CDR3 nucleotides are TGTGCCTGGACTAGCGGGGGCTTGGATGAGCAGTTCTTC. The variable domain in full, with the rest retrieved from reference TRBV30 and TRBJ2-1, is SQTIHQWPATLVQPVGSPLSLECTVEGTSNPNLYWYRQAAGRGLQLLFYSVGIGQISSEVPQNLSASRPQDRQFILSSKKLLLSDSGFYLCAWTSGGLDEQFFGPGTRLTVL.

The chain links TRBV30 to TRBJ1-2, with unresolved D. The CDR3 has 13 residues. In germline, CDR1 is GTSNPN, CDR2 SVGIG (reference sequence). The V and J ends lost 4 bases and 0 bases respectively, with 9 bases between them. Written as DNA, the CDR3 is TGTGCCTGGACCGCGGCCCCTAACTATGGCTACACCTTC. This sequence encodes CAWTAAPNYGYTF.

This clone was seen a few times. The chain couples TRBV6-4 to TRBJ2-1, with TRBD2 matching 11 bases. V dropped 6 bases and J dropped 2; count of bases not matched to a gene: 3. This CDR3 has 15 residues. Germline lookup yields CDR1 MRHNA and CDR2 SNTAGT. The CDR3 nucleotides are TGTGCCAGCAGCTCTAGCGGGGGGACCTACAATGAGCAGTTCTTC. It specifies CASSSSGGTYNEQFF.

The V and J genes are TRBV7-6 and TRBJ1-1; maybe TRBD1 (5 bases). This CDR3 spans 14 amino acids. CDR1 and CDR2 (germline): SGHVS, FNYEAQ. V was shortened by 5 bases and J by 6 bases, with 16 bases between the two germline ends. The CDR3 here is CASSPTGRVAEAFF. DNA for the CDR3: TGTGCCAGCAGCCCTACGGGCAGGGTCGCTGAAGCTTTCTTT.

This CDR3 reads CASSLQGLYEQYF. CDR3 nucleotide sequence: TGCGCCAGCAGCTTGCAGGGCCTCTACGAGCAGTACTTC. J is TRBJ2-7 and V is TRBV5-1; tentative D call: TRBD1 (5 bases). The length of the CDR3 is 13 residues. From germline, CDR1 is SGHRS and CDR2 YFSETQ. Trimming removed 1 base at V and 3 bases at J, with 8 bases between.

The chain employs TRBV6-1 and TRBJ2-7; 8 bases agree with TRBD1. The V segment lost 4 bases and the J segment 7 bases; nucleotides outside the gene matches: 12. CDR3 length equals 15 residues. Germline V lookup: CDR1 MNHNS, CDR2 SASEGT. The CDR3: CASSASYTGGGEQYF. The CDR3 nucleotides read TGTGCCAGCAGTGCTTCGTATACAGGGGGTGGGGAGCAGTACTTC.

The chain couples TRBV7-2 to TRBJ1-5; TRBD1 matches at 11 bases. V lost 3 bases and J lost 2; bases outside the gene matches: 0. Germline V gives CDR1 SGHTA, CDR2 FQGNSA. The CDR3 is 15 residues long. CDR3 sequence: CASSLDRGRNQPQHF. The CDR3 DNA reads as TGTGCCAGCAGCTTGGACAGGGGGCGCAATCAGCCCCAGCATTTT.

This chain's CDR3 is CSARTRGTQYF. The CDR3 DNA is TGCAGTGCTAGGACTCGGGGAACCCAGTACTTC. V gene TRBV20-1 combines with J gene TRBJ2-5, with D possibly being TRBD2 (5 bases). V lost 3 bases to trimming and J lost 8 bases, with 10 bases between them. This CDR3 is built from 11 residues. Germline V gives CDR1 DFQATT, CDR2 SNEGSKA (reference sequence).